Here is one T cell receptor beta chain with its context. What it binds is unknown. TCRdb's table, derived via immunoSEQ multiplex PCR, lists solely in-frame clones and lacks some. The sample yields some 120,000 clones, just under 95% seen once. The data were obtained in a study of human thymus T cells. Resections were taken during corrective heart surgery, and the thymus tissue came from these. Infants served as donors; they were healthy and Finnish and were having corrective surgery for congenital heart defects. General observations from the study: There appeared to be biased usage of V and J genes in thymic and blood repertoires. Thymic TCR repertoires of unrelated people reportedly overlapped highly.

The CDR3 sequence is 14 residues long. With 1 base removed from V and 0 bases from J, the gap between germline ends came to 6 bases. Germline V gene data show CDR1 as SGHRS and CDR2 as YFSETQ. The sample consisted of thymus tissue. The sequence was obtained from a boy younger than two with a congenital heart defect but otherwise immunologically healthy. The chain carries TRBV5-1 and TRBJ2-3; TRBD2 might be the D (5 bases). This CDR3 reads CASSLTRSTDTQYF. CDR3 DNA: TGCGCCAGCAGCTTGACTAGAAGCACAGATACGCAGTATTTT. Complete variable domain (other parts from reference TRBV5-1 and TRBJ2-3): KAGVTQTPRYLIKTRGQQVTLSCSPISGHRSVSWYQQTPGQGLQFLFEYFSETQRNKGNFPGRFSGRQFSNSRSEMNVSTLELGDSALYLCASSLTRSTDTQYFGPGTRLTVL.